These T cell receptor beta chains were read from a single sample in a study of Graves' ophthalmopathy and Graves' hyperthyroidism. TCRdb re-derived calls from the multiplex PCR reads in MiXCR, one entry per CDR3 protein. Counted here are about 370,000 distinct CDR3 sequences, about a sixth occurring once; the ten biggest clones make up 2.4%. The sequenced sample was peripheral blood. The receptors come from an adult woman with stable Graves' hyperthyroidism. CDR3s include the opening cysteine and the closing phenylalanine or tryptophan. A D gene is named only where the DNA matches it firmly. A row's size may be missing; if present it is once, few, many or a size class.

abundance: many; len: 16; j_gene: TRBJ2-7; v_gene: TRBV11-2; d_gene: NA; CDR3aa: CASSSVGEGPPYEQYF; CDR3nt: TGTGCCAGCAGCTCCGTCGGGGAAGGGCCTCCCTACGAGCAGTACTTC
abundance: NA; len: 14; j_gene: TRBJ1-2; v_gene: TRBV7-9; d_gene: NA; CDR3aa: CASSLEWGWHGYTF; CDR3nt: TGTGCCAGCAGCTTAGAATGGGGTTGGCATGGCTACACCTTC
abundance: many; len: 17; j_gene: TRBJ1-6; v_gene: TRBV27; d_gene: TRBD1; CDR3aa: CASSPAGTGRFSSPLHF; CDR3nt: TGTGCCAGCAGCCCAGCCGGGACAGGGCGGTTCTCTTCACCCCTCCACTTT
abundance: NA; len: 13; j_gene: TRBJ1-1; v_gene: TRBV27; d_gene: NA; CDR3aa: CASSAHMGALAFF; CDR3nt: TGTGCCAGCAGTGCACACATGGGGGCCTTAGCTTTCTTT
abundance: NA; len: 18; j_gene: TRBJ2-2; v_gene: TRBV24-1; d_gene: TRBD2; CDR3aa: CATSGMTSGSGNTGELLF; CDR3nt: TGTGCCACCAGTGGTATGACTAGCGGGAGTGGGAACACCGGGGAGCTGCTTTTT
abundance: many; len: 13; j_gene: TRBJ1-2; v_gene: TRBV6-2/TRBV6-3; d_gene: NA; CDR3aa: CASSYGGYYGYTF; CDR3nt: TGTGCCAGCAGTTACGGGGGCTACTATGGCTACACCTTC
abundance: NA; len: 16; j_gene: TRBJ2-2; v_gene: TRBV5-6; d_gene: TRBD1; CDR3aa: CASSPRQGRYTGELFF; CDR3nt: TGTGCCAGCAGCCCTCGACAGGGGAGGTACACCGGGGAGCTGTTTTTT
abundance: NA; len: 19; j_gene: TRBJ1-1; v_gene: TRBV4-1; d_gene: NA; CDR3aa: CASSQVNHWEPVGVGEAFF; CDR3nt: TGCGCCAGCAGCCAAGTGAACCATTGGGAGCCCGTCGGTGTAGGTGAAGCTTTCTTT
abundance: many; len: 16; j_gene: TRBJ2-7; v_gene: TRBV28; d_gene: TRBD2; CDR3aa: CASSFLSGATTYEQYF; CDR3nt: TGTGCCAGCAGTTTTTTAAGCGGGGCTACGACCTACGAGCAGTACTTC
abundance: NA; len: 16; j_gene: TRBJ2-2; v_gene: TRBV24-1; d_gene: TRBD2; CDR3aa: CATSDSSGRVAGELFF; CDR3nt: TGTGCCACCAGTGATTCCAGCGGGAGGGTCGCCGGGGAGCTGTTTTTT
abundance: NA; len: 17; j_gene: TRBJ2-7; v_gene: TRBV4-1; d_gene: NA; CDR3aa: CASSPQLTSLISYEQYF; CDR3nt: TGCGCCAGCAGCCCCCAACTCACTAGCCTAATATCCTACGAGCAGTACTTC
abundance: many; len: 11; j_gene: TRBJ2-2; v_gene: TRBV28; d_gene: NA; CDR3aa: CASGTPGELFF; CDR3nt: TGTGCCAGCGGGACACCCGGGGAGCTGTTTTTT
abundance: once; len: 13; j_gene: TRBJ2-7; v_gene: TRBV20-1; d_gene: NA; CDR3aa: CSARTGPSGEQYF; CDR3nt: TGCAGTGCTAGAACGGGCCCCAGTGGCGAGCAGTACTTC
abundance: few; len: 17; j_gene: TRBJ2-1; v_gene: TRBV6-2/TRBV6-3; d_gene: TRBD2; CDR3aa: CASKPLGLAASYNEQFF; CDR3nt: TGTGCCAGCAAACCCTTAGGACTAGCGGCCTCCTACAATGAGCAGTTCTTC
abundance: NA; len: 17; j_gene: TRBJ2-5; v_gene: TRBV12-3/TRBV12-4; d_gene: NA; CDR3aa: CASSFVGGGTVQETQYF; CDR3nt: TGTGCCAGCAGTTTCGTCGGCGGGGGCACCGTCCAAGAGACCCAGTACTTC
abundance: NA; len: 13; j_gene: TRBJ1-2; v_gene: TRBV10-3; d_gene: TRBD1; CDR3aa: CVISEQDRDGYTF; CDR3nt: TGTGTCATCAGTGAGCAGGACAGGGACGGCTACACCTTC
abundance: few; len: 15; j_gene: TRBJ1-1; v_gene: TRBV4-1; d_gene: NA; CDR3aa: CASIPGEPSGSEAFF; CDR3nt: TGCGCCAGCATCCCGGGGGAACCGAGCGGGAGTGAAGCTTTCTTT
abundance: once; len: 16; j_gene: TRBJ1-1; v_gene: TRBV6-1; d_gene: TRBD1; CDR3aa: CASSRTGSQVAVEAFF; CDR3nt: TGTGCCAGCAGCCGGACAGGTTCCCAGGTTGCCGTTGAAGCTTTCTTT
abundance: few; len: 14; j_gene: TRBJ2-7; v_gene: TRBV5-1; d_gene: TRBD1; CDR3aa: CASSPGGGRDEQYF; CDR3nt: TGCGCCAGCAGCCCAGGGGGCGGACGGGACGAGCAGTACTTC
abundance: NA; len: 14; j_gene: TRBJ2-7; v_gene: TRBV18; d_gene: NA; CDR3aa: CASSPALRYYEQYF; CDR3nt: TGTGCCAGCTCACCAGCACTACGCTACTACGAGCAGTACTTC
abundance: many; len: 16; j_gene: TRBJ2-7; v_gene: TRBV10-3; d_gene: NA; CDR3aa: CAIREGKTVPSYEQYF; CDR3nt: TGTGCCATCAGGGAGGGCAAGACCGTACCCTCGTACGAGCAGTACTTC
abundance: NA; len: 13; j_gene: TRBJ2-7; v_gene: TRBV7-2; d_gene: NA; CDR3aa: CASSLLASHEQYF; CDR3nt: TGTGCCAGCAGCTTATTAGCTTCCCACGAGCAGTACTTC